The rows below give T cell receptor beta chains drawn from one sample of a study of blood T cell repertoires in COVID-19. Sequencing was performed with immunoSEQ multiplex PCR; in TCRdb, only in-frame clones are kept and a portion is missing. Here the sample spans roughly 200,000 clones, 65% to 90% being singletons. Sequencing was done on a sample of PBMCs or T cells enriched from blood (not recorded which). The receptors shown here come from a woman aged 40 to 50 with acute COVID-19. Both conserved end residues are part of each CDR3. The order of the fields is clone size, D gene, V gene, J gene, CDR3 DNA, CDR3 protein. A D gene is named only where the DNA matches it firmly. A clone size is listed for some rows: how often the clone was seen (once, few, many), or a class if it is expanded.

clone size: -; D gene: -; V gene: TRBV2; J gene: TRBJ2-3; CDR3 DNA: TGTGCCAGCAGTGGACTACAGAGGGCAGATACGCAGTATTTT; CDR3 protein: CASSGLQRADTQYF
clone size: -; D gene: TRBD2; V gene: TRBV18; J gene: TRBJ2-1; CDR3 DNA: TGTGCCAGCTCATCGGGTATAGCGGGAGGGCCGTACAATGAGCAGTTCTTC; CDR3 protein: CASSSGIAGGPYNEQFF
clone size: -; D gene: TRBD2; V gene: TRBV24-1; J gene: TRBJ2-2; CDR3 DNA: TGTGCCACCAGTGAGTTCGGGAGGGGTGACACCGGGGAGCTGTTTTTT; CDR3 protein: CATSEFGRGDTGELFF
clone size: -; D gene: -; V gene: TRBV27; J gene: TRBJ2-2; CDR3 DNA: TGTGCCAGCACCGACGGGCGGACAGCCACCGGGGAGCTGTTTTTT; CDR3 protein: CASTDGRTATGELFF
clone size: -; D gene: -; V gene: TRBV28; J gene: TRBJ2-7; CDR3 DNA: TGTGCCAGCAGCCCTACAAGAGGCGAGCAGTACTTC; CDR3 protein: CASSPTRGEQYF
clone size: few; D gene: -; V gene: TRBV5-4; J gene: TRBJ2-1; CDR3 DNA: TGTGCCAGCAGCCCAGGACTTCTAAATGAGCAGTTCTTC; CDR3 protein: CASSPGLLNEQFF
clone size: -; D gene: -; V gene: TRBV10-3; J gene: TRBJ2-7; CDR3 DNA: TGTGCCATCAGTGAGGATGAGACTAGAGGCGAGCAGTACTTC; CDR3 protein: CAISEDETRGEQYF
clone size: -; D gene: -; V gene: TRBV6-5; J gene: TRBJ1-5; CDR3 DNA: TGTGCCAGCAGTTACCTCGAGGGAGGCGCGAATCAGCCCCAGCATTTT; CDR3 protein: CASSYLEGGANQPQHF
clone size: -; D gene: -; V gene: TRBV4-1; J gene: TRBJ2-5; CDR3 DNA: TGCGCCAGCAGCCAAGCCGGCGGGACCCAGTACTTC; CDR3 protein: CASSQAGGTQYF
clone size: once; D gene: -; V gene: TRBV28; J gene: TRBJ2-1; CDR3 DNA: TGTGCCAGCAGTTTTGCTGCGGTCTCCTACAATGAGCAGTTCTTC; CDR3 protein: CASSFAAVSYNEQFF
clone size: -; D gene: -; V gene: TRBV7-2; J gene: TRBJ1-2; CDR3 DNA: TGTGCCAGCAGCTTATTGGCAGGAGGAGACAAGGCTGGCTACACCTTC; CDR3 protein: CASSLLAGGDKAGYTF
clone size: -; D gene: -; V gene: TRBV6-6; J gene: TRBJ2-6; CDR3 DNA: TGTGCCAGCCGGTACTCTGGGGCCAACGTCCTGACTTTC; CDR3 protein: CASRYSGANVLTF
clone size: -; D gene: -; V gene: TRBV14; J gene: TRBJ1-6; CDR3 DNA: TGTGCCAGCAGCCAATACAGGGTCCGTCAGAAGAGTTCACCCCTCCACTTT; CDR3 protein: CASSQYRVRQKSSPLHF
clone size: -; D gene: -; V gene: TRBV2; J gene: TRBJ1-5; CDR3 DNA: TGTGCCAGCGAAGACGAAACGACGGGTCAGCCCCAGCATTTT; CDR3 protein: CASEDETTGQPQHF
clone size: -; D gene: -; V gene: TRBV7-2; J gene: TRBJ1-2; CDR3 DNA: TGTGCCAGCAGCCCAACATATGGCAGGCCCCCTAACTATGGCTACACCTTC; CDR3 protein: CASSPTYGRPPNYGYTF
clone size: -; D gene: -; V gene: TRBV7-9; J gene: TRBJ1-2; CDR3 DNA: TGTGCCAGCAGCTTAATGGCCAGGGGTAACTATGGCTACACCTTC; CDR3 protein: CASSLMARGNYGYTF
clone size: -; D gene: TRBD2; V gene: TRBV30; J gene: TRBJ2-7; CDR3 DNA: TGTGCCTGGAAGACTAGCGGGAGCTCCTACGAGCAGTACTTC; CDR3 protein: CAWKTSGSSYEQYF
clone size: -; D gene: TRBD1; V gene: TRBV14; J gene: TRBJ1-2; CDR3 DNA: TGTGCCAGCAAGAGACAGGGGACCGTCGGAGGCTACACCTTC; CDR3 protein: CASKRQGTVGGYTF
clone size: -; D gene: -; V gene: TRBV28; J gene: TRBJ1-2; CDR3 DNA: TGTGCCAGCAGTTTAGACAGAGACTATGGCTACACCTTC; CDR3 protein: CASSLDRDYGYTF
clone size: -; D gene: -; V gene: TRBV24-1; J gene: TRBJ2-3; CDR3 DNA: TGTGCCACCAGTGACCCTGGGGGCGGTTACACAGATACGCAGTATTTT; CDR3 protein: CATSDPGGGYTDTQYF
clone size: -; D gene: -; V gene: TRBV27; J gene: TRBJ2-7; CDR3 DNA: TGTGCCAGCAGGGGCAGCACCTACGAGCAGTACTTC; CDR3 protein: CASRGSTYEQYF
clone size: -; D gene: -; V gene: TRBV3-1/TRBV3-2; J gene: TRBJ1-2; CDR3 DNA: TGTGCCAGCAGCCTGACAGTAGCTAACTATGGCTACACCTTC; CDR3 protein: CASSLTVANYGYTF
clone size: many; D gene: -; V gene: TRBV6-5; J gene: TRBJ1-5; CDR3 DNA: TGTGCCAGCAGTATCGGACGGAGGAATCAGCCCCAGCATTTT; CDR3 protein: CASSIGRRNQPQHF
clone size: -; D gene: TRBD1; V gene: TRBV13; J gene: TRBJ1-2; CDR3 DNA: TGTGCCAGCAGCTCCGGACAGGCACCAAACTATGGCTACACCTTC; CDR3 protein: CASSSGQAPNYGYTF
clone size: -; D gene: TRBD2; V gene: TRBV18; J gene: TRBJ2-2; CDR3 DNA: TGTGCCAGCTCACCAGGGGCGGGAGCTCGGACCGGGGAGCTGTTTTTT; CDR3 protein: CASSPGAGARTGELFF
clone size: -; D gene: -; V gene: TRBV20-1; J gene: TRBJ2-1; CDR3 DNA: TGCAGTGCTAGTCCCGTCGGGGGTTTCGACAATGAGCAGTTCTTC; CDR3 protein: CSASPVGGFDNEQFF
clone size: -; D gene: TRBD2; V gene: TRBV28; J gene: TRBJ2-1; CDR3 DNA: TGTGCCAGCAGGCCGGCGGGAGGCGTCTGGGATGAGCAGTTCTTC; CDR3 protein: CASRPAGGVWDEQFF
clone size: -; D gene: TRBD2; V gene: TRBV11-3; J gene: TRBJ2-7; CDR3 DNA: TGTGCCAGCAGCTTAGAGACTAGCGGGAAGGGCTACGAGCAGTACTTC; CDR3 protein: CASSLETSGKGYEQYF
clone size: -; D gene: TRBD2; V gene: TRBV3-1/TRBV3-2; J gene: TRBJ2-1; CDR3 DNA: TGTGCCAGCAGCCCGGGACTAGCGGGAGGGCCGGGTACAAATGAGCAGTTCTTC; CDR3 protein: CASSPGLAGGPGTNEQFF
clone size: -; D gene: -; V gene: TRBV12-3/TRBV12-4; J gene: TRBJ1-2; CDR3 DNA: TGTGCCAGCAGTTTCGGTCTCAACTCTGGCTACACCTTC; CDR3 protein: CASSFGLNSGYTF
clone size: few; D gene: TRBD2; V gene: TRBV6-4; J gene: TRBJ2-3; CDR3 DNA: TGTGCCAGCAGTGGGAGTAGCGGGAGCCCAGATACGCAGTATTTT; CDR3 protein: CASSGSSGSPDTQYF
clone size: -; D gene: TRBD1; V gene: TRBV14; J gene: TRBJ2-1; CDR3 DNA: TGTGCCAGCAGCCATACAGGGGCCTTCTACGATGAGCAGTTCTTC; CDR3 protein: CASSHTGAFYDEQFF